These 26 T cell receptor beta chains share one sample of origin, sequenced in a study of metastatic and nonmetastatic thyroid tumors. Thyroid surgery had not been preceded by any treatment in any patient. TCRdb reanalyzed the PCR reads via MiXCR. This table holds 25,000 to 35,000 clones, more than 15% found once. The specimen sequenced was blood. The source is a female donor with papillary thyroid cancer or a benign thyroid nodule (not recorded which). Some clones in this sample may be carry-over from other donors' samples.

About this clone itself: The junction departs from germline at one end; a sequencing error may be responsible. This chain links TRBV24-1 with TRBJ2-3, with 8 bases fitting TRBD2. CDR1 is KGHDR, CDR2 SFDVKD, per germline. This CDR3 has 19 amino acids. CDR3 nucleotides: TGTGCAACCAGTGATCCGGGACTAGAGGGAGGACATATCACAGATACGCAGTATTTT. Translated, it gives CATSDPGLEGGHITDTQYF.

The sample holds many counts of this clone. The chain recombines TRBV6-2 or TRBV6-3 with TRBJ1-5; tentatively, D is TRBD1 (6 bases). The germline CDR1 and CDR2 sequences are MNHEY and SVGEGT. Between the trimmed V and J ends, which lost 4 bases and 1 base, there was a span of 17 bases. The CDR3 has 17 residues. The chain's CDR3 is CASSSVPTGSSNQPQHF. For the CDR3, the DNA is TGTGCCAGCAGTTCTGTACCTACAGGGTCGAGCAATCAGCCCCAGCATTTT.

The chain carries TRBV20-1 and TRBJ2-7; D is unclear. Germline V gene lookup returns CDR1 DFQATT and CDR2 SNEGSKA (reference sequence). CDR3 length equals 12 residues. V shed 3 bases and J shed 10 bases, with 16 bases lying between them. The DNA for the CDR3 is TGCAGTGCTAGGGACCTTTCGTCTGTTCAGTACTTC. It is translated as CSARDLSSVQYF.

The rearrangement joins TRBV11-3 to TRBJ2-6, with no clear D. Trimming stripped 5 bases from V and 3 bases from J, with 2 bases between. The CDR3 runs 12 residues. Per the germline V gene, CDR1 is SGHNT and CDR2 is YENEEA. The CDR3 DNA reads TGTGCCAGCAGCAATGGGGCCAACGTCCTGACTTTC. This translates into CASSNGANVLTF.

The chain combines TRBV7-2 with TRBJ1-5; D call uncertain. Germline V gene data show CDR1 as SGHTA and CDR2 as FQGNSA. This CDR3 comprises 13 residues. V lost 0 bases and J lost 7, with 7 bases in between. The CDR3 nucleotides are TGTGCCAGCAGCTTAGCGCTAAGGCAGCCCCAGCATTTT. Its translation is CASSLALRQPQHF.

This clone was picked up many times. The chain links TRBV28 to TRBJ2-6; 7 nucleotides agree with TRBD1. The CDR3 runs to 18 residues. The junction had 9 bases not matched to a gene; V was cut back by 4 bases and J by 0 bases. Germline V gene lookup returns CDR1 MDHEN and CDR2 SYDVKM. The DNA for the CDR3 is TGTGCCAGCAGTTCCCCATCGACAGGGAACTCTGGGGCCAACGTCCTGACTTTC. It is translated as CASSSPSTGNSGANVLTF. The variable domain in full, completed from reference TRBV28 and TRBJ2-6, reads DVKVTQSSRYLVKRTGEKVFLECVQDMDHENMFWYRQDPGLGLRLIYFSYDVKMKEKGDIPEGYSVSREKKERFSLILESASTNQTSMYLCASSSPSTGNSGANVLTFGAGSRLTVL.

J is TRBJ2-5 and V is TRBV20-1; 10 bases align to TRBD2. CDR1 is DFQATT and CDR2 is SNEGSKA in the germline V gene (reference sequence). J lost 5 bases, V lost 0 bases, and 12 bases had no gene match. This CDR3 is 17 amino acids long. CDR3 DNA: TGCAGTGCTAGAGATCAGGGAAGCGGGGGGGCCGGGGAGACCCAGTACTTC. Translated, it gives CSARDQGSGGAGETQYF.

This clone was detected ten times or more. The chain employs TRBV7-2 and TRBJ1-1; no definite D call. V lost 2 bases to trimming and J lost 7 bases, with 11 bases between them. The germline CDR1 and CDR2 sequences are SGHTA and FQGNSA. The CDR3 covers 13 residues. The CDR3, as DNA: TGTGCCAGCAGCTTAAACACGGGTGGTGAAGCTTTCTTT. Translating gives CASSLNTGGEAFF.

This clone was recorded at least ten times. V and J are TRBV20-1 and TRBJ2-1; 10 bases fit TRBD2. Per germline, CDR1 DFQATT and CDR2 SNEGSKA (reference sequence). This CDR3 has 17 residues. The junction had 16 bases not matched to a gene; V was cut back by 6 bases and J by 5 bases. The CDR3 nucleotides are TGCAGTGCCGGAAACGAACTCCTAGCGGGAGAGGACAATGAGCAGTTCTTC. It specifies CSAGNELLAGEDNEQFF.

For this clone: At one end the junction does not follow the germline gene, possibly because of a read error. The J gene is TRBJ2-5, the V gene TRBV2, with a weak D call TRBD1 (6 bases). From germline, CDR1 is SNHLY and CDR2 FYNNEI. This CDR3 is 15 amino acids long. CDR3 loop: CASSRWTASQDTQYF. The DNA for the CDR3 is TGTGCCAGCAGTCGCTGGACAGCCAGTCAAGATACCCAGTACTTC.

This clone showed up many times. The J gene is TRBJ2-3, the V gene TRBV28, with 12 bases that match TRBD2. CDR3 length: 16 residues. With V trimmed by 4 bases and J by 2 bases, 4 bases remained unmatched. Germline-derived CDR1 and CDR2 are MDHEN and SYDVKM. CDR3 region: CASSWTSGVATDTQYF. In nucleotides, the CDR3 is TGTGCCAGCAGTTGGACTAGCGGGGTCGCCACAGATACGCAGTATTTT.

This clone was picked up a small number of times. V and J are TRBV6-1 and TRBJ2-3; TRBD2 matches at 9 bases. With V trimmed by 8 bases and J by 2 bases, 8 bases remained unmatched. This CDR3 has 15 amino acids. Per the germline V gene, CDR1 is MNHNS and CDR2 is SASEGT. The chain's CDR3 is CASLSGGQVTDTQYF. The DNA of the CDR3 is TGTGCCAGCCTGAGCGGGGGGCAGGTCACAGATACGCAGTATTTT.

This clone showed up many times. V and J are TRBV28 and TRBJ2-4; TRBD2 matches 11 bases. With V trimmed by 3 bases and J by 6 bases, 4 bases remained unmatched. This CDR3 contains 15 residues. Germline V gene sequence: CDR1 MDHEN, CDR2 SYDVKM. The CDR3 region is CASSLAGTSGNIQYF. CDR3 nucleotides: TGTGCCAGCAGTTTGGCCGGGACTAGCGGAAACATTCAGTACTTC.

The CDR3: CATTGRAGSGANVLTF. CDR3 DNA sequence: TGTGCCACCACAGGGCGAGCTGGCTCTGGGGCCAACGTCCTGACTTTC. The chain joins TRBV6-1 to TRBJ2-6; TRBD1 is a possible D gene (6 bases). CDR1 MNHNS and CDR2 SASEGT come from the germline V gene. Trimming left V 10 bases short and J 0 bases short, with 16 bases between. This CDR3 spans 16 amino acids.

This clone was counted ten times or more. This chain joins TRBV5-1 and TRBJ2-5, with 15 positions matching TRBD2. Germline V lookup: CDR1 SGHRS, CDR2 YFSETQ. The CDR3 contains 17 residues. Losses at the gene ends were 3 bases for V and 3 bases for J; bases not matched to a gene: 6. CDR3 nucleotide sequence: TGCGCCAGCAGCTGGGGGACTAGCGGGGGGAGAGAAGAGACCCAGTACTTC. It codes for CASSWGTSGGREETQYF.

The chain uses TRBV9 and TRBJ1-3, with D uncertain. V was cut by 5 bases and J by 0 bases, with 6 bases left in between. The germline V gene encodes CDR1 SGDLS and CDR2 YYNGEE. The CDR3 loop spans 13 amino acids. The CDR3 sequence is CASRGTSGNTIYF. DNA of the CDR3: TGTGCCAGCAGAGGAACCTCTGGAAACACCATATATTTT.

To note about this clone: A junction end diverges from the germline sequence, so it may reflect a read error. V and J are TRBV6-2 or TRBV6-3 and TRBJ2-4; maybe TRBD2 (6 bases). Germline lookup yields CDR1 MNHEY and CDR2 SVGEGT. This CDR3 has 18 residues. CDR3 loop: CASSYSMRGRLAKNIKYF. CDR3 DNA sequence: TGTGCCAGCAGCTACTCAATGCGGGGCCGTCTAGCCAAAAACATTAAGTACTTC.

Many counts were recorded for this clone. Because it lacks the conserved phenylalanine or tryptophan at the end, this CDR3 is likely a read error. The chain links TRBV28 to TRBJ1-4; D not certain. CDR1 and CDR2 from the germline V gene are MDHEN and SYDVKM. V lost 6 bases to trimming and J lost 4 bases, with 12 bases between them. The CDR3 consists of 14 residues. Written as DNA, the CDR3 is TGTGCCAGCAGACCCCATTGGGTTAATGAAAAACTGTTTCTT. This translates into CASRPHWVNEKLFL.

This clone was recorded at least ten times. The chain couples TRBV5-1 to TRBJ2-1; a weak D match, TRBD2 (6 bases). Germline CDR1 reads SGHRS; CDR2 reads YFSETQ. The CDR3 has 15 amino acids. Trimming shortened V by 2 bases and J by 3 bases, and 12 bases separated the two germline ends. CDR3 coding DNA: TGCGCCAGCAGCTTCCTACTAGCTCTCTACAATGAGCAGTTCTTC. As protein: CASSFLLALYNEQFF.

This clone came up many times. CDR3 nucleotide sequence: TGTGCCAGCAAAACAGCGGGGGGATCCTACAATGAGCAGTTCTTC. Translated: CASKTAGGSYNEQFF. The V gene is TRBV5-4, the J gene TRBJ2-1; 9 nucleotides match TRBD2. The V and J ends lost 6 bases and 1 base, in that order; junction bases with no gene match: 5. CDR1 is SGHNT, CDR2 YYREEE, per germline (reference sequence). This CDR3 region has 15 residues.

The chain recombines TRBV11-3 with TRBJ2-7; the D gene is possibly TRBD2 (6 bases). Germline V gene lookup returns CDR1 SGHNT and CDR2 YENEEA. This CDR3 comprises 15 residues. V shed 2 bases and J shed 0 bases, with 11 bases lying between them. Here the CDR3 reads CASSLSPGLSYEQYF. CDR3 sequence (DNA): TGTGCCAGCAGCTTAAGCCCGGGACTCTCCTACGAGCAGTACTTC.

This clone was found many times. The chain has TRBV27 and TRBJ1-1; 7 nucleotides agree with TRBD1. This CDR3 has 16 amino acids. CDR1 MNHEY and CDR2 SMNVEV come from the germline V gene (reference sequence). After removal of 5 bases from V and 2 bases from J, the junction contained 11 bases not matched to a gene. This chain's CDR3 is CASSTRQGGANTEAFF. CDR3 bases: TGTGCCAGCAGTACCCGGCAGGGGGGAGCTAACACTGAAGCTTTCTTT.

Worth noting for this clone: At one end, the junction sequence differs from germline, possibly due to a read error. The chain carries TRBV28 and TRBJ2-1; 8 nucleotides agree with TRBD2. Germline V CDR1 and CDR2: MDHEN, SYDVKM. The length of the CDR3 is 16 residues. CDR3 DNA sequence: TGTGCCAGAAGTTTACACCCAGCGGGAGACTACAATGAGCAGTTCTTC. Protein: CARSLHPAGDYNEQFF.

Ten or more counts support this clone. V usage is TRBV5-1 and J usage is TRBJ1-6, with a tentative D call TRBD1 (6 bases). The V and J ends lost 0 bases and 0 bases respectively, with 7 bases between them. Germline CDR1 reads SGHRS; CDR2 reads YFSETQ. The CDR3 covers 16 residues. The CDR3 protein is CASSLGGHSYNSPLHF. CDR3 sequence (DNA): TGCGCCAGCAGCTTGGGGGGGCACTCCTATAATTCACCCCTCCACTTT. Together with reference TRBV5-1 and TRBJ1-6, the CDR3 gives the full variable domain: KAGVTQTPRYLIKTRGQQVTLSCSPISGHRSVSWYQQTPGQGLQFLFEYFSETQRNKGNFPGRFSGRQFSNSRSEMNVSTLELGDSALYLCASSLGGHSYNSPLHFGNGTRLTVT.

This clone was recorded many times. The same CDR3 can be traced to other DNA sequences in this sample. V and J are TRBV28 and TRBJ2-3; either TRBD1 or TRBD2 may fit D (6 bases each). Germline V CDR1 and CDR2: MDHEN, SYDVKM. The V and J ends lost 7 bases and 3 bases respectively, with 11 bases between them. The CDR3 covers 13 residues. CDR3 amino acids: CASKRGETDTQYF. As DNA, the CDR3 is TGTGCCAGCAAGAGGGGGGAGACAGATACGCAGTATTTT. Together with reference TRBV28 and TRBJ2-3, the CDR3 gives the full variable domain: DVKVTQSSRYLVKRTGEKVFLECVQDMDHENMFWYRQDPGLGLRLIYFSYDVKMKEKGDIPEGYSVSREKKERFSLILESASTNQTSMYLCASKRGETDTQYFGPGTRLTVL.

With regard to this clone: One base away lies a much larger clone, so this may be a sequencing read error. The chain couples TRBV9 to TRBJ2-7; tentatively, D is TRBD1 (7 bases). This CDR3 is built from 15 residues. Between the trimmed V and J ends, which lost 0 bases and 6 bases, there was a span of 16 bases. Germline CDR1 and CDR2: SGDLS and YYNGEE. CDR3 nucleotide sequence: TGTGCCAGCAGCGTAGTTGGGGGGACAGTATCCGAGCAGTACTTC. Residues: CASSVVGGTVSEQYF. The variable domain in full, with the rest retrieved from reference TRBV9 and TRBJ2-7, is DSGVTQTPKHLITATGQRVTLRCSPRSGDLSVYWYQQSLDQGLQFLIQYYNGEERAKGNILERFSAQQFPDLHSELNLSSLELGDSALYFCASSVVGGTVSEQYFGPGTRLTVT.